Listed below are T cell receptor beta chains from one sample, sequenced in a study of T-cell memory formation after mild COVID-19. TCRdb re-analysed the 5' RACE reads in MiXCR, keeping a single row per CDR3 protein. Here the sample spans 400,000 or so distinct CDR3 sequences, approximately 20% being singletons. The specimen sequenced was PBMCs or a T cell subset sorted from them (not recorded which). These receptors all come from an adult woman who had mild COVID-19 (a few samples of this study predate the infection). Cell type and time point are not known. CDR3s include the opening cysteine and the closing phenylalanine or tryptophan. The D gene is left open where the match is weak.

TRBD1 TRBJ1-2 TRBV27 CASKQGSYGYTF
TRBD1 TRBJ2-5 TRBV10-3 CAISEGTGPGETQYF
TRBD1 TRBJ2-7 TRBV4-2 CASSQEGQGTTYEQYF
. TRBJ2-3 TRBV5-1 CASSFQGSADTQYF
. TRBJ2-2 TRBV6-4 CASSVTDGTGELFF
. TRBJ1-2 TRBV20-1 CSASDYGYTF
TRBD2 TRBJ2-3 TRBV7-9 CASSLRRGGSGTDTQYF
. TRBJ2-2 TRBV24-1 CAASGTENTGELFF
. TRBJ1-2 TRBV3-1 CASSPIGGHHNYGYTF
TRBD2 TRBJ2-7 TRBV6-2/TRBV6-3 CASSYSSTSGVEQYF
TRBD1 TRBJ2-5 TRBV12-3/TRBV12-4 CASNTGTGQETQYF
TRBD1 TRBJ1-5 TRBV5-1 CASSLGDSLNQPQHF
. TRBJ1-1 TRBV2 CASRPLDTPNTEAFF
TRBD1 TRBJ1-4 TRBV20-1 CSARDVGQGDEKLFF
TRBD2 TRBJ2-3 TRBV24-1 CATSDPRGYGDTQYF
TRBD2 TRBJ2-2 TRBV6-2/TRBV6-3 CASSYPAGGPDRELFF
. TRBJ2-7 TRBV29-1 CSVAVLGNLLRGGQYF
. TRBJ2-5 TRBV24-1 CATSEGFETQYF
. TRBJ2-1 TRBV9 CASSVGLGDEQFF
TRBD1 TRBJ2-7 TRBV10-3 CAIRGEGAIFYEQYF
. TRBJ1-6 TRBV20-1 CSAREREWHSPLHF
TRBD1 TRBJ2-3 TRBV15 CATSRAGQPTDTQYF
. TRBJ1-5 TRBV5-5 CASSFHTASNQPQHF
TRBD2 TRBJ2-1 TRBV7-6 CASSLALSSGGSYNEQFF
TRBD1 TRBJ1-5 TRBV24-1 CATSDGGQGTRQPQHF
. TRBJ2-5 TRBV29-1 CSVESLETQYF
TRBD1 TRBJ2-7 TRBV12-3/TRBV12-4 CASSSHPGQGSHEQYF
. TRBJ2-3 TRBV7-9 CASSLSQLALGTDTQYF
. TRBJ1-1 TRBV7-2 CASSQGSPNTEAFF
. TRBJ1-3 TRBV7-9 CASSPSPGRISGNTIYF
. TRBJ2-7 TRBV6-2/TRBV6-3 CASSSEDRRFYEQYF
. TRBJ2-3 TRBV7-3 CASSTPDPLAASTDTQYF
. TRBJ2-7 TRBV5-1 CASSSGRGGYEQYF
. TRBJ1-1 TRBV12-3/TRBV12-4 CASSLHRNTEAFF
. TRBJ2-7 TRBV4-3 CASSQGFGGHYEQYF
TRBD1 TRBJ1-1 TRBV7-9 CASSDSPRRQGATGMNTEAFF
. TRBJ2-3 TRBV7-3 CASGPSGTDTQYF
. TRBJ1-1 TRBV20-1 CSARQGGDTEAFF
. TRBJ1-2 TRBV5-6 CASSLNRNYGYTF
. TRBJ1-2 TRBV12-3/TRBV12-4 CASSSRGGAGYTF
TRBD2 TRBJ2-3 TRBV20-1 CSASILSGRGSTDTQYF
TRBD1 TRBJ2-7 TRBV7-8 CASTTGQGPSYEQYF
. TRBJ2-2 TRBV6-2/TRBV6-3 CASINRDPKNTGELFF
TRBD2 TRBJ2-3 TRBV27 CASSLTSGGFPSTDTQYF
TRBD2 TRBJ2-5 TRBV5-1 CASTGGGGPFQETQYF
. TRBJ2-3 TRBV5-5 CASSPRTATTDTQYF
. TRBJ2-2 TRBV4-2 CASRPPWGGELFF
. TRBJ2-3 TRBV20-1 CSASRSGLLTSTDTQYF